What follows are 14 T cell receptor beta chains derived from one specimen sequenced in a study of radiotherapy plus CTLA-4 blockade in lung cancer. Here immunoSEQ multiplex PCR was the method, and the copy in TCRdb shows in-frame clones only, minus some. This sample has tens of thousands of clones; roughly four fifths occur once, and the top ten carry under 9.5%. The sequenced sample was peripheral blood, obtained from a patient treated with radiotherapy plus ipilimumab. These receptors originate from a human donor with non-small cell lung cancer who had stable disease on radiotherapy plus ipilimumab.

The rearrangement joins TRBV6-5 to TRBJ1-3; no definite D call. The CDR3 extends over 15 amino acids. The V and J ends lost 0 bases and 0 bases respectively, with 6 bases between them. Germline assignment: CDR1 MNHEY and CDR2 SVGAGI. The CDR3 spells CASSYSQGSGNTIYF. CDR3 DNA: TGTGCCAGCAGTTACTCCCAAGGCTCTGGAAACACCATATATTTT.

The CDR3 DNA reads as TGTGCCTCAAACCCACGGGAGACCCAGTACTTC. Protein sequence: CASNPRETQYF. V and J are TRBV6-1 and TRBJ2-5; no definite D call. This CDR3 comprises 11 residues. V lost 11 bases to trimming and J lost 5 bases, with 12 bases between them. CDR1 is MNHNS, CDR2 SASEGT, per germline.

The genes are TRBV5-1 and TRBJ2-7, with 7 bases identical to TRBD1. Germline V lookup: CDR1 SGHRS, CDR2 YFSETQ. The CDR3 runs 14 residues. With V trimmed by 4 bases and J by 5 bases, 9 bases remained unmatched. CDR3 nucleotide sequence: TGCGCCAGCAGCATACGGACAGGAAAGAACGAGCAGTACTTC. The encoded protein is CASSIRTGKNEQYF.

The rearrangement uses TRBV5-1 and TRBJ2-7, with 9 positions matching TRBD1. CDR3 length: 15 residues. J was trimmed by 3 bases and V by 0 bases; bases with no gene match: 4. Germline CDR1 SGHRS, CDR2 YFSETQ. The DNA for the CDR3 is TGCGCCAGCAGCTTGGCACCGGGACAGGGCTACGAGCAGTACGTC. Its translation is CASSLAPGQGYEQYV.

This chain connects TRBV5-6 to TRBJ1-6, with 7 bases lining up with TRBD1. The J segment lost 8 bases and the V segment lost 0 bases, leaving 2 bases of the junction unmatched. The CDR3 contains 14 residues. Germline V gives CDR1 SGHDT, CDR2 YYEEEE. For the CDR3, the DNA is TGTGCCAGCAGCTTGGGACAGGGCGATTCACCCCTCCACTTT. Translation: CASSLGQGDSPLHF.

The rearrangement joins TRBV2 to TRBJ2-7; 7 bases map to TRBD1. There are 14 residues in the CDR3. In germline, CDR1 is SNHLY, CDR2 FYNNEI. V trimming: 5 bases; J trimming: 6 bases; junction bases outside the gene matches: 10. CDR3 DNA: TGTGCCAGCAGTCTCACAGGGGCCACAGCCGAGCAGTACTTC. It specifies CASSLTGATAEQYF.

The chain has TRBV30 and TRBJ2-5; 10 bases are a match to TRBD2. The CDR3 runs 15 residues. CDR1 and CDR2 (germline): GTSNPN, SVGIG (reference sequence). The J segment lost 5 bases and the V segment lost 1 base, leaving 7 bases of the junction unmatched. CDR3 in DNA: TGTGCCTGGAGTGGAAGCGGGGGGGCCAGTGAGACCCAGTACTTC. Its protein product is CAWSGSGGASETQYF.

This clone was observed a single time. The chain uses TRBV6-6 and TRBJ2-5; 9 bases align to TRBD1. Germline values: CDR1 MNHNY, CDR2 SVGAGI (reference sequence). The CDR3 runs 13 residues. Trimming took 6 bases from V and 4 from J; bases not matched to a gene: 3. CDR3 region: CASRGQGRETQYF. As DNA, the CDR3 is TGTGCCAGCAGGGGACAGGGACGAGAGACCCAGTACTTC.

CDR3 amino acids: CASSLTTSGGADTQYF. CDR3 in DNA: TGTGCCAGCAGCTTAACGACTAGCGGGGGGGCAGATACGCAGTATTTT. V usage is TRBV7-3 and J usage is TRBJ2-3, with 14 bases aligning to TRBD2. The CDR3 contains 16 residues. Trimming removed 0 bases from V and 4 bases from J; junction bases left unmatched: 0. CDR1 is SGHTA and CDR2 is FQGTGA in the germline V gene.

V usage is TRBV4-3 and J usage is TRBJ1-1, with D tentatively TRBD1 (5 bases). Trimming shortened V by 3 bases and J by 4 bases, and 15 bases separated the two germline ends. The CDR3 has 15 residues. Germline V gives CDR1 LGHNA, CDR2 YSLEER. The CDR3 bases are TGCGCCAGCAGCCATCCAGGGATGGGGCGCACTGAAGCTTTCTTT. Protein: CASSHPGMGRTEAFF.

For the CDR3, the DNA is TGTGCCAGTAGTCCCGGACAGGGTCTTGCTTTCTTT. It yields the protein CASSPGQGLAFF. The chain has TRBV19 and TRBJ1-1, with 8 bases that match TRBD1. CDR3 length equals 12 residues. V lost 5 bases, J lost 11 bases, and 7 bases stayed unmatched. Per germline, CDR1 LNHDA and CDR2 SQIVND (reference sequence). The full variable domain, completed using reference TRBV19 and TRBJ1-1, is DGGITQSPKYLFRKEGQNVTLSCEQNLNHDAMYWYRQDPGQGLRLIYYSQIVNDFQKGDIAEGYSVSREKKESFPLTVTSAQKNPTAFYLCASSPGQGLAFFGQGTRLTVV.

A single count supports this clone. The CDR3 DNA sequence: TGTGCCAGCAGCTTAGGATCGGGACGGGACACTGAAGCTTTCTTT. Its translation is CASSLGSGRDTEAFF. This rearrangement joins TRBV7-9 to TRBJ1-1; D is perhaps TRBD1 (5 bases). This CDR3 has 15 amino acids. CDR1 is SEHNR and CDR2 is FQNEAQ in the germline V gene (reference sequence). V lost 1 base and J 3 bases, leaving 12 bases between the germline ends.

This chain connects TRBV13 to TRBJ1-1, with 10 bases aligning to TRBD1. Losses at the gene ends were 2 bases for V and 5 bases for J; bases not matched to a gene: 8. CDR3 length equals 16 residues. Germline CDR1 PRHDT, CDR2 FYEKMQ (reference sequence). The CDR3 region is CASSLRQGAFGTEAFF. CDR3 coding DNA: TGTGCCAGCAGCTTAAGACAGGGGGCGTTCGGAACTGAAGCTTTCTTT.

This clone has only a few counts. The rearrangement links TRBV27 to TRBJ1-5, with 12 nucleotides matching TRBD1. CDR1 and CDR2 from the germline V gene are MNHEY and SMNVEV (reference sequence). V lost 4 bases to trimming and J lost 0 bases; unmatched junction nucleotides: 7. This CDR3 is built from 18 residues. The CDR3 sequence is CASSSSGTGGYSNQPQHF. The CDR3, as DNA: TGTGCCAGCAGTTCGAGCGGGACAGGGGGCTATAGCAATCAGCCCCAGCATTTT.